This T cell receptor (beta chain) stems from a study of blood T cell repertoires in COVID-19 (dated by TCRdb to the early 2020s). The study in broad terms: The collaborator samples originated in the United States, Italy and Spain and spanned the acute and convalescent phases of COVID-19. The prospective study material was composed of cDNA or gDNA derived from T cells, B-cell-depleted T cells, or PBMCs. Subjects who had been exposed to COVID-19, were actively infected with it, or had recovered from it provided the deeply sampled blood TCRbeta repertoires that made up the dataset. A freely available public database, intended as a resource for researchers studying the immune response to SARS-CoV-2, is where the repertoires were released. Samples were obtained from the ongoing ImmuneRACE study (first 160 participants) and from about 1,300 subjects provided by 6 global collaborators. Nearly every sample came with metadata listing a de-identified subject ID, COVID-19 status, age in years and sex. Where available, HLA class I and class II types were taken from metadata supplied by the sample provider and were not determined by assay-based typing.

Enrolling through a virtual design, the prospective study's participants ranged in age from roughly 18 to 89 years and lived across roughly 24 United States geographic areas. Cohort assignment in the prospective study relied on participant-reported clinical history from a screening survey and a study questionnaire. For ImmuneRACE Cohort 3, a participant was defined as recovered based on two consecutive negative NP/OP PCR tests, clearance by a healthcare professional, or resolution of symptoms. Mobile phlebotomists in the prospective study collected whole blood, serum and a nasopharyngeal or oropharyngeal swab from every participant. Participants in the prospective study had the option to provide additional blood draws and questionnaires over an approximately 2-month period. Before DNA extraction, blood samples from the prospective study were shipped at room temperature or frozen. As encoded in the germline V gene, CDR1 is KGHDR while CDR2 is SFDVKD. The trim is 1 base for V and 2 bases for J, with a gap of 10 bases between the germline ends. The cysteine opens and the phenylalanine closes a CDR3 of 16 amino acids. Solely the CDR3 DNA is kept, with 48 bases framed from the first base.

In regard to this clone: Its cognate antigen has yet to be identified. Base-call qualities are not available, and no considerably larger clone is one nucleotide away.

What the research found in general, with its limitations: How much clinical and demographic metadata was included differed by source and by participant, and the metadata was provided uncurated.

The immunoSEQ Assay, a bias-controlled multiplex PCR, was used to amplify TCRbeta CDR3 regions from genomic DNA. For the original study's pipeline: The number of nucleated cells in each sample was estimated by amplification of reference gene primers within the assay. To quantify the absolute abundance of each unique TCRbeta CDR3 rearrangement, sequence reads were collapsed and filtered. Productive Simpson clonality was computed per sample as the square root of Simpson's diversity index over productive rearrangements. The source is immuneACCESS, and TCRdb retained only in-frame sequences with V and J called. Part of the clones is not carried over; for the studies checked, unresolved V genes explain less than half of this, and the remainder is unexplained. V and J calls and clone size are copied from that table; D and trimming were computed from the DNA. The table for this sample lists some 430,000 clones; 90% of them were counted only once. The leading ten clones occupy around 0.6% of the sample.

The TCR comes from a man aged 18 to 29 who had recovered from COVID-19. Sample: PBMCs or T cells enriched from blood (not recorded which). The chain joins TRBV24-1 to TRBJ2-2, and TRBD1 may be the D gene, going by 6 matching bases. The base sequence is TGTGCCACCAGTGATTTAGGACAGTCAAACACCGGGGAGCTGTTTTTT. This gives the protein CATSDLGQSNTGELFF.